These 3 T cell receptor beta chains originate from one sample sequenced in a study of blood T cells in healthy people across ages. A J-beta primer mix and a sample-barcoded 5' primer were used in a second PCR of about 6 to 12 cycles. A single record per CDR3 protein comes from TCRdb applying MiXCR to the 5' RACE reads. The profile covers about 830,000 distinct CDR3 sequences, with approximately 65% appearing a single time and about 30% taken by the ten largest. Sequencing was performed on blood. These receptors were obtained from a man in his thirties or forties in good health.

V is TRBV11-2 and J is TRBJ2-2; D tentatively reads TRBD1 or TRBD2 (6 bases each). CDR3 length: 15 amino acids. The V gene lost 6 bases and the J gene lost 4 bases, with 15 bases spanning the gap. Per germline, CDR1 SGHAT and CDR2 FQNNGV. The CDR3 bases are TGTGCCAGCAGATGGCGTGGGGGGCCCACCGGGGAGCTGTTTTTT. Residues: CASRWRGGPTGELFF. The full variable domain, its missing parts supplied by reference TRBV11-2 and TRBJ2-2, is EAGVAQSPRYKIIEKRQSVAFWCNPISGHATLYWYQQILGQGPKLLIQFQNNGVVDDSQLPKDRFSAERLKGVDSTLKIQPAKLEDSAVYLCASRWRGGPTGELFFGEGSRLTVL.

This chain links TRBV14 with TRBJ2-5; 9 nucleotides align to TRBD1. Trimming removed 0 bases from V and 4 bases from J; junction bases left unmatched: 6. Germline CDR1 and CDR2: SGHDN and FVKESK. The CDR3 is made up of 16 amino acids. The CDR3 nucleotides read TGTGCCAGCAGCCAAGATCTTCAGGGACAGGGAGAGACCCAGTACTTC. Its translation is CASSQDLQGQGETQYF.

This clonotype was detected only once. The CDR3 here is CATSRGYGGDEQFF. The CDR3 DNA follows: TGTGCCACCAGCAGAGGATACGGGGGGGATGAGCAGTTCTTC. This chain links TRBV15 with TRBJ2-1, with TRBD2 identical over 8 bases. Germline trimming cut 1 base from V and 8 bases from J; bases unmatched to any gene: 4. Per germline, CDR1 LNHNV and CDR2 YYDKDF (reference sequence). This CDR3 comprises 14 residues.